Presented here are 15 T cell receptor beta chains from one specimen sequenced in a study of T-cell reconstitution after alpha-beta-depleted transplantation in children. Library preparation (for TCRbeta) was performed with unique molecular identifiers. TCRdb ran MiXCR on the PCR reads and lists one entry per CDR3 protein. Of fewer than 150,000 distinct CDR3 sequences listed, 9.5% to 10% are singletons. The sample consisted of PBMCs, mostly from graft donor cells, taken 180 days after TCRalphabeta/CD19-depleted stem cell transplant. All receptors derive from a girl in the first two years of life who had a stem cell transplant for combined immunodeficiency, so the T cells may come from the graft donor.

V and J are TRBV5-1 and TRBJ1-1; D is uncertain. This CDR3 is 14 amino acids long. The V gene's germline CDR1 is SGHRS and CDR2 YFSETQ. The germline V and J ends were trimmed by 2 bases and 5 bases, with 13 bases remaining between them. CDR3 sequence (DNA): TGCGCCAGCAGCTTAGATGGGGTGACAACTGAAGCTTTCTTT. Residues: CASSLDGVTTEAFF.

This clonotype turned up a few times. CDR3 sequence (DNA): TGTGCCAGCAGTTTCCAGGGTAGCAGAGCCGGGGAGCTGTTTTTT. Translated: CASSFQGSRAGELFF. The J gene is TRBJ2-2, the V gene TRBV12-3 or TRBV12-4; D is possibly TRBD1 (5 bases). With 3 bases removed from V and 6 bases from J, the gap between germline ends came to 14 bases. The CDR3 length is 15 residues.

This clonotype occurred many times. This chain joins TRBV7-3 and TRBJ2-3; 9 bases align to TRBD2. CDR1 and CDR2 from the germline V gene are SGHTA and FQGTGA. The CDR3 has 14 residues. J was trimmed by 1 base and V by 5 bases; bases with no gene match: 1. CDR3 bases: TGTGCCAGCAGCCGGACTAGCGGCACAGATACGCAGTATTTT. As protein: CASSRTSGTDTQYF.

The V gene is TRBV7-2, the J gene TRBJ2-7; D might be TRBD1 or TRBD2, each matching 5 bases. Trimming removed 5 bases at V and 2 bases at J, with 22 bases between. Looked up from germline, CDR1 is SGHTA and CDR2 is FQGNSA. There are 17 residues in the CDR3. This chain's CDR3 is CASSEGGAGAGTYEQYF. As DNA, the CDR3 is TGTGCCAGCAGCGAAGGTGGGGCGGGCGCTGGAACCTACGAGCAGTACTTC. Together with reference TRBV7-2 and TRBJ2-7, the CDR3 gives the full variable domain: GAGVSQSPSNKVTEKGKDVELRCDPISGHTALYWYRQSLGQGLEFLIYFQGNSAPDKSGLPSDRFSAERTGGSVSTLTIQRTQQEDSAVYLCASSEGGAGAGTYEQYFGPGTRLTVT.

This clonotype has a handful of counts. The chain recombines TRBV20-1 with TRBJ1-2; 9 bases fit TRBD1. V trimming: 2 bases; J trimming: 5 bases; junction bases outside the gene matches: 3. The CDR3 runs to 13 residues. Germline values: CDR1 DFQATT, CDR2 SNEGSKA (reference sequence). The CDR3 sequence is CSARKGTGYGYTF. The CDR3 bases are TGCAGTGCTAGAAAGGGGACAGGGTATGGCTACACCTTC.

Only a few counts were recorded for this clonotype. V gene TRBV29-1 combines with J gene TRBJ2-3; D is unresolved. The CDR3 spans 14 residues. V was clipped by 8 bases and J by 0 bases, with 15 bases between them. Germline CDR1 reads SQVTM; CDR2 reads ANQGSEA. The CDR3 bases are TGCAGCCCGACGCGCCATTTTAGCACAGATACGCAGTATTTT. Its protein is CSPTRHFSTDTQYF.

This clonotype was seen ten or more times. The J gene is TRBJ2-7, the V gene TRBV27; TRBD2 aligns across 11 bases. There are 16 residues in the CDR3. V was clipped by 6 bases and J by 1 base; unmatched bases: 8. Germline CDR1 MNHEY, CDR2 SMNVEV (reference sequence). CDR3 in DNA: TGTGCCAGCAGCCGGACTAGCGGGCTCCCATCCTACGAGCAGTACTTC. Encoded protein: CASSRTSGLPSYEQYF.

This clonotype was recorded at least ten times. The chain combines TRBV5-1 with TRBJ1-1; a possible D gene is TRBD1 (6 bases). The CDR3 is made up of 14 amino acids. Per germline, CDR1 SGHRS and CDR2 YFSETQ. The ends were cut back, 4 bases at V and 3 bases at J, with 13 bases in the middle. CDR3: CASSPQGSHTEAFF. In DNA, the CDR3 is TGCGCCAGCAGCCCCCAGGGGTCGCACACTGAAGCTTTCTTT.

The chain recombines TRBV24-1 with TRBJ2-1; tentative D call: TRBD1 (6 bases). CDR3 length: 15 residues. Trimming shortened V by 3 bases and J by 4 bases, and 12 bases separated the two germline ends. CDR1 and CDR2 (germline): KGHDR, SFDVKD. The CDR3 DNA follows: TGTGCCACCAGTGATCCGGGGACACTATACAATGAGCAGTTCTTC. Protein sequence: CATSDPGTLYNEQFF.

This clonotype has just a few counts. The rearrangement uses TRBV20-1 and TRBJ2-3; the D is unclear. The CDR3 totals 14 residues. Germline CDR1 reads DFQATT; CDR2 reads SNEGSKA (reference sequence). The V and J ends lost 6 bases and 8 bases respectively, with 21 bases between them. Here the CDR3 reads CSAPPWEKGSTQYF. CDR3 nucleotide sequence: TGCAGTGCCCCCCCGTGGGAAAAGGGAAGTACGCAGTATTTT.

This clonotype was seen a handful of times. V is TRBV5-5 and J is TRBJ2-6; 7 bases are shared with TRBD2. The CDR3 sequence is 18 residues long. With V trimmed by 4 bases and J by 0 bases, 10 bases remained unmatched. CDR1 is SGHKS, CDR2 YYEKEE, per germline (reference sequence). The CDR3: CASSPPWGGLSGANVLTF. In DNA, the CDR3 is TGTGCCAGCAGCCCCCCCTGGGGGGGTCTCTCTGGGGCCAACGTCCTGACTTTC.

The table lists this clonotype with a few counts. The chain is built from TRBV4-3 and TRBJ2-7; a weak D match, TRBD2 (5 bases). CDR1 is LGHNA and CDR2 is YSLEER in the germline V gene. Trimming pared 0 bases from V and 4 bases from J, leaving 13 bases between. This CDR3 comprises 15 residues. The CDR3, as DNA: TGCGCCAGCAGCCAAGAACGTCTAGCCGGATACGAGCAGTACTTC. Translated: CASSQERLAGYEQYF.

The CDR3 region has the DNA TGTGCCACCCTAAGGGGGGACAGCCCGAACACCGGGGAGCTGTTTTTT. Its translation: CATLRGDSPNTGELFF. The chain combines TRBV10-3 with TRBJ2-2; tentatively, D is TRBD1 (7 bases). V was cut by 10 bases and J by 0 bases, with 18 bases left in between. Germline loops: CDR1 ENHRY, CDR2 SYGVKD. The CDR3 runs 16 residues.

V usage is TRBV12-3 or TRBV12-4 and J usage is TRBJ1-1; D is undetermined. The CDR3 consists of 14 residues. The ends were cut back, 3 bases at V and 1 base at J, with 9 bases in the middle. CDR3 region: CASSFNSRNTEAFF. CDR3 DNA: TGTGCCAGCAGTTTTAATAGTAGGAACACTGAAGCTTTCTTT.

Only a few counts were recorded for this clonotype. The CDR3 here is CASSSTNRGTSGSSYEQYF. Written as DNA, the CDR3 is TGTGCCAGCAGCTCAACCAACCGGGGGACTAGCGGAAGCTCCTACGAGCAGTACTTC. The chain uses TRBV11-2 and TRBJ2-7; 11 nucleotides match TRBD2. J lost 0 bases, V lost 4 bases, and 14 bases had no gene match. This CDR3 spans 19 amino acids. The germline V gene has CDR1 SGHAT and CDR2 FQNNGV.